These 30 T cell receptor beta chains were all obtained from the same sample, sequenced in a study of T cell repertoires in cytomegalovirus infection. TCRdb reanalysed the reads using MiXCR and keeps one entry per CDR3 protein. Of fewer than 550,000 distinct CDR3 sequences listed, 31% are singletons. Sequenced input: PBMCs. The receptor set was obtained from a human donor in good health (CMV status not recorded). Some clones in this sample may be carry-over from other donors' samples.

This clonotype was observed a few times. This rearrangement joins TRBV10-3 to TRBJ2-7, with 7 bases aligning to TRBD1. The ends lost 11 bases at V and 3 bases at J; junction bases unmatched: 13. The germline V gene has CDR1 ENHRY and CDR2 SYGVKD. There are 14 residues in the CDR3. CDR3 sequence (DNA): TGTGCCGCCGGGACGGGACAGTCAATCTACGAGCAGTACTTC. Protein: CAAGTGQSIYEQYF.

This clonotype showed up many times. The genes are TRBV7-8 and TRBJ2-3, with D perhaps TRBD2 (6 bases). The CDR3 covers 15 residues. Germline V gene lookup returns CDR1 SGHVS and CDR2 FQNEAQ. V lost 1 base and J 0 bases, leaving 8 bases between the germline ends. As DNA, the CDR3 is TGTGCCAGCAGCTTAGTTGCGGGGAGCACAGATACGCAGTATTTT. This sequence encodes CASSLVAGSTDTQYF.

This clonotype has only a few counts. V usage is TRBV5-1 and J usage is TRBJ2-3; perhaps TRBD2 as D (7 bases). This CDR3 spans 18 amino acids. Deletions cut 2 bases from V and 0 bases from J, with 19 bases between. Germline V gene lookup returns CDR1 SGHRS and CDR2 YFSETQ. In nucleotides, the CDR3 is TGCGCCAGCAGCTTCGGCCAAGGCGGGGGCTACAGCACAGATACGCAGTATTTT. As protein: CASSFGQGGGYSTDTQYF.

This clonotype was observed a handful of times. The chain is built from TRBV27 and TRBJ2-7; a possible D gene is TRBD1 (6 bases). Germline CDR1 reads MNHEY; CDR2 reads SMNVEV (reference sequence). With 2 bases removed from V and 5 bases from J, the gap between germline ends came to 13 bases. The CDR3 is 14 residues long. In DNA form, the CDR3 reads TGTGCCAGCAGTTTAGTTGGGGGCGTGGACGAGCAGTACTTC. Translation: CASSLVGGVDEQYF.

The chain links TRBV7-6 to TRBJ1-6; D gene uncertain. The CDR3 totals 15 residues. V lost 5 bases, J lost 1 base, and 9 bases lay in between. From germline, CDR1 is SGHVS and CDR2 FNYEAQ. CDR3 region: CASSPEESYNSPLHF. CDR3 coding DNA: TGTGCCAGCAGCCCCGAAGAGTCCTATAATTCACCCCTCCACTTT.

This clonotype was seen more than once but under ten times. CDR3 DNA sequence: TGTGCCTGGAGTGTAATTCGGCAGCTGAACACTGAAGCTTTCTTT. Translated: CAWSVIRQLNTEAFF. The chain carries TRBV30 and TRBJ1-1; D remains unclear. The length of the CDR3 is 15 residues. CDR1 GTSNPN and CDR2 SVGIG come from the germline V gene (reference sequence). Deletions cut 0 bases from V and 0 bases from J, with 11 bases between.

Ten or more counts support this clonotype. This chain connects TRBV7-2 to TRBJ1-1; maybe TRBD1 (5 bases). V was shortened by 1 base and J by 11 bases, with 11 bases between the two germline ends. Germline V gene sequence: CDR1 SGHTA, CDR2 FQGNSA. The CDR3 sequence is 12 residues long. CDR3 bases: TGTGCCAGCAGCTTAGAATCCAGGGCGGCTTTCTTT. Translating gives CASSLESRAAFF.

The CDR3 DNA is TGCGCCAGCAGCCAAGAGAGGGGACTAGCGGGAATACTAGATACGCAGTATTTT. This sequence encodes CASSQERGLAGILDTQYF. V usage is TRBV4-1 and J usage is TRBJ2-3, with 13 bases identical to TRBD2. Germline assignment: CDR1 MGHRA and CDR2 YSYEKL. The CDR3 is 18 amino acids. Losses at the gene ends were 0 bases for V and 5 bases for J; bases not matched to a gene: 8.

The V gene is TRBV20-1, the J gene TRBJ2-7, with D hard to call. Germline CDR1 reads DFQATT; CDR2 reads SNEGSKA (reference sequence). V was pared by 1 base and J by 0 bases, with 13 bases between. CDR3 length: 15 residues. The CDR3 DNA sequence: TGCAGTGCTAGAGTGGTTCCAGGTAGCTCCTACGAGCAGTACTTC. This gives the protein CSARVVPGSSYEQYF.

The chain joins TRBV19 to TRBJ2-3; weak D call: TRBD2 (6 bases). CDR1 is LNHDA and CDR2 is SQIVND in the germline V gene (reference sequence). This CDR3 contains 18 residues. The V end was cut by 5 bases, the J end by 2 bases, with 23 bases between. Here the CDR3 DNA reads TGTGCCAGTAGTTTCTCCCGGGGTGCGGGGAGTCCCACAGATACGCAGTATTTT. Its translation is CASSFSRGAGSPTDTQYF. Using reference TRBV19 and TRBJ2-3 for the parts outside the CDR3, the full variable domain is DGGITQSPKYLFRKEGQNVTLSCEQNLNHDAMYWYRQDPGQGLRLIYYSQIVNDFQKGDIAEGYSVSREKKESFPLTVTSAQKNPTAFYLCASSFSRGAGSPTDTQYFGPGTRLTVL.

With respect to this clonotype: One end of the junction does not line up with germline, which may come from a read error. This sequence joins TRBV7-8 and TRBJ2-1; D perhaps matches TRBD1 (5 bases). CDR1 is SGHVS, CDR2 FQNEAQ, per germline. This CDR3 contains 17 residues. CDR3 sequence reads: CASILRGSWASYNEQFF. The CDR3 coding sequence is TGTGCCAGCATCTTAAGGGGATCATGGGCCAGCTACAATGAGCAGTTCTTC.

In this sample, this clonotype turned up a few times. Written as DNA, the CDR3 is TGCGCCAGCAGCTTGGACAATGGACAGACCAACACCGGGGAGCTGTTTTTT. Translated, it gives CASSLDNGQTNTGELFF. The genes are TRBV5-1 and TRBJ2-2; tentative D call: TRBD1 (6 bases). Germline lookup yields CDR1 SGHRS and CDR2 YFSETQ. Trimming took 0 bases from V and 2 from J, leaving 14 bases between them. The CDR3 spans 17 residues.

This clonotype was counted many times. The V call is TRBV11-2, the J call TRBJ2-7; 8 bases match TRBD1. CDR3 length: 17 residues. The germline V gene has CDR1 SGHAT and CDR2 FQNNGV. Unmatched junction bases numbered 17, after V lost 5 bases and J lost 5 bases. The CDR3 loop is CASSEGGAVDRADEQYF. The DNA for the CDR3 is TGTGCCAGCAGCGAGGGAGGAGCCGTGGACAGGGCCGACGAGCAGTACTTC.

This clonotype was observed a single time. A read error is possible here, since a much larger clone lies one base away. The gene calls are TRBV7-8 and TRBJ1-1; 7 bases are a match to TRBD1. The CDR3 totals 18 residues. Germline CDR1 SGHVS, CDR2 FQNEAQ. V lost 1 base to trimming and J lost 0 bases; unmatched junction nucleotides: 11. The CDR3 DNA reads TGTGCCAGCAGCTTAGTGACAGGGCTGAATTTTATGAACACTGAAGCTTTCTTT. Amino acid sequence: CASSLVTGLNFMNTEAFF.

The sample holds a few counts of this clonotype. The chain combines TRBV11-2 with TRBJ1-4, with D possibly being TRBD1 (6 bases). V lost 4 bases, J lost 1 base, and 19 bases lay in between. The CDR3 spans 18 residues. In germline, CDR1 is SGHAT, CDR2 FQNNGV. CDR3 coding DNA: TGTGCCAGCAGCTCCATTCAACGTCAGGGGTTAACTAATGAAAAACTGTTTTTT. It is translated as CASSSIQRQGLTNEKLFF.

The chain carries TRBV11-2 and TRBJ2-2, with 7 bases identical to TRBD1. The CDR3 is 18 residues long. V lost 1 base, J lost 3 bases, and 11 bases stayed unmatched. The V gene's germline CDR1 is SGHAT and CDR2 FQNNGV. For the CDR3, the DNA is TGTGCCAGCAGCTTAGGGGGATTCTGGACAGGAGACACCGGGGAGCTGTTTTTT. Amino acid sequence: CASSLGGFWTGDTGELFF.

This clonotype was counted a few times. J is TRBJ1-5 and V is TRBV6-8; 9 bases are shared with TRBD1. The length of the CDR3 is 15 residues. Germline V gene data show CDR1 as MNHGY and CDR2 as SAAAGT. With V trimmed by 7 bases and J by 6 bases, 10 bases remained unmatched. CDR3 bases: TGTGCCAGCAAGGGGGGAGGGACAGGGCTTCAGCCCCAGCATTTT. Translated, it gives CASKGGGTGLQPQHF.

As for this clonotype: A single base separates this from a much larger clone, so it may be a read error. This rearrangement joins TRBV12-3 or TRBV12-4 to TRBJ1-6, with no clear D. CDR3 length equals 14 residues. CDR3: CASSLNSYNSPRHF. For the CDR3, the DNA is TGTGCCAGCAGTTTAAACTCCTATAATTCACCCCGCCACTTT.

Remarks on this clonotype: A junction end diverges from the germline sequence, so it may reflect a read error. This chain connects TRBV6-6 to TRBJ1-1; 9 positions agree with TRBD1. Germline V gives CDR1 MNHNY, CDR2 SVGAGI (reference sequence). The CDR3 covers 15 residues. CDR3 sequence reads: CASKLTGGLNTEALF. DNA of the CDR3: TGTGCCAGCAAACTAACAGGGGGCTTGAACACTGAAGCTTTATTT.

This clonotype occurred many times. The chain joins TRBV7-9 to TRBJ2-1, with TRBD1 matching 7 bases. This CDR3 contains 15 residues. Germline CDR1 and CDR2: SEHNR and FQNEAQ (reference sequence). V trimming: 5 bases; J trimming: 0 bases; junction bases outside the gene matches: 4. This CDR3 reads CASSPGGSSYNEQFF. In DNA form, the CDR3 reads TGTGCCAGCAGCCCAGGGGGTAGCTCCTACAATGAGCAGTTCTTC.

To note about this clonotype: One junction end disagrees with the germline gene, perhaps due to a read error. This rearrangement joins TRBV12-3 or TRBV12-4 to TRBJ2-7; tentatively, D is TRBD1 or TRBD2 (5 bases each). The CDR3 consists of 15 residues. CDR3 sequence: CASCLALRVGDEQYF. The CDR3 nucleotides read TGTGCCAGCTGTTTGGCCTTAAGGGTGGGGGACGAGCAGTACTTC.

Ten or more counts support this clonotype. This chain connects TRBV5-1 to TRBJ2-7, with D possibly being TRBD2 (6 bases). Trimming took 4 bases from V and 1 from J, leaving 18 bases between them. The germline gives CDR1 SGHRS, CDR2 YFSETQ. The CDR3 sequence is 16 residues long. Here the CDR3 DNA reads TGCGCCAGCAGCCGACTCAACACCGGGGGTTCCTACGAGCAGTACTTC. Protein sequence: CASSRLNTGGSYEQYF.

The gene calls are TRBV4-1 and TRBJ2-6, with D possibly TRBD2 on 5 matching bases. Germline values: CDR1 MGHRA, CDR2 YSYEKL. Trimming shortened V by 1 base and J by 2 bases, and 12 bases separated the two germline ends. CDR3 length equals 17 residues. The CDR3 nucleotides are TGCGCCAGCAGCCAAGTTTCGAGGGTTGCTGGGGCCAACGTCCTGACTTTC. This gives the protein CASSQVSRVAGANVLTF.

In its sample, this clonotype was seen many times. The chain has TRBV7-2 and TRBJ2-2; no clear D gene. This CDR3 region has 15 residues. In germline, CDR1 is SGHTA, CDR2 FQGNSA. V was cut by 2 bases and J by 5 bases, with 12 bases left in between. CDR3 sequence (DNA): TGTGCCAGCAGCTTAATCCTGACCGGGACCGGGGAGCTGTTTTTT. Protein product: CASSLILTGTGELFF.

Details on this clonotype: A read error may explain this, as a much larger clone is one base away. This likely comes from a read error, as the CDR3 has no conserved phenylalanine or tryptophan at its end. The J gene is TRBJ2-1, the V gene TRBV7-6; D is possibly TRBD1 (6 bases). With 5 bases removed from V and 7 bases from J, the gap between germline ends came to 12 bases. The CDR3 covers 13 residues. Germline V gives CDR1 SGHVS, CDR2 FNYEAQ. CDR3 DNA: TGTGCCAGCAGCCCGAACAGGGTTAATGAGCAGTTCTTA. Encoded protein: CASSPNRVNEQFL.

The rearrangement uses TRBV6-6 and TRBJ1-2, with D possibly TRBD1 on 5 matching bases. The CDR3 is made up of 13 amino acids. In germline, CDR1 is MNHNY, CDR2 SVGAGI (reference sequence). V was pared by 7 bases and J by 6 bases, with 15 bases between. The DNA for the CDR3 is TGTGCCAGCACCCCCAGGGAGGGAAATGGCTACACCTTC. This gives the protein CASTPREGNGYTF.

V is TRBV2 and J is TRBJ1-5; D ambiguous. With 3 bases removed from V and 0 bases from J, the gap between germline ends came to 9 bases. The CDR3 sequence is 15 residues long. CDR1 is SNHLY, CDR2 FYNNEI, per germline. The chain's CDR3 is CASSEGFFSNQPQHF. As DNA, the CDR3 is TGTGCCAGCAGTGAGGGATTTTTTAGCAATCAGCCCCAGCATTTT.

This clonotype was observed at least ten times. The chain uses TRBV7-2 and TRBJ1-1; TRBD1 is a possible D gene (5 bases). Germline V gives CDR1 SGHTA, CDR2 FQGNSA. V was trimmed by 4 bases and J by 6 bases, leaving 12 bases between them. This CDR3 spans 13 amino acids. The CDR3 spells CASSSLRGAEAFF. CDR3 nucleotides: TGTGCCAGCAGCTCCCTTAGAGGGGCTGAAGCTTTCTTT. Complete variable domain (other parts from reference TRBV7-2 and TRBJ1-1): GAGVSQSPSNKVTEKGKDVELRCDPISGHTALYWYRQSLGQGLEFLIYFQGNSAPDKSGLPSDRFSAERTGGSVSTLTIQRTQQEDSAVYLCASSSLRGAEAFFGQGTRLTVV.

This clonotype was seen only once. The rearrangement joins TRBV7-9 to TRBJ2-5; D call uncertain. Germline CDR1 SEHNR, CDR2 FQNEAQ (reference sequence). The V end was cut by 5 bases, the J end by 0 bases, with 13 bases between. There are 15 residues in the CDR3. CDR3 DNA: TGTGCCAGCAGCACCAGACGGCAGTACCAAGAGACCCAGTACTTC. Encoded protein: CASSTRRQYQETQYF.

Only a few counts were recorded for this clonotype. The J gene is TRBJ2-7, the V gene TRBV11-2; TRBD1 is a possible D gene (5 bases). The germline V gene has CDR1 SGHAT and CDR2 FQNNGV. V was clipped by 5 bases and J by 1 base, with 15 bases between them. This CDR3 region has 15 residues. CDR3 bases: TGTGCCAGCAGCCAAGTGGCTCAGGGTTCCTACGAGCAGTACTTC. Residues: CASSQVAQGSYEQYF.